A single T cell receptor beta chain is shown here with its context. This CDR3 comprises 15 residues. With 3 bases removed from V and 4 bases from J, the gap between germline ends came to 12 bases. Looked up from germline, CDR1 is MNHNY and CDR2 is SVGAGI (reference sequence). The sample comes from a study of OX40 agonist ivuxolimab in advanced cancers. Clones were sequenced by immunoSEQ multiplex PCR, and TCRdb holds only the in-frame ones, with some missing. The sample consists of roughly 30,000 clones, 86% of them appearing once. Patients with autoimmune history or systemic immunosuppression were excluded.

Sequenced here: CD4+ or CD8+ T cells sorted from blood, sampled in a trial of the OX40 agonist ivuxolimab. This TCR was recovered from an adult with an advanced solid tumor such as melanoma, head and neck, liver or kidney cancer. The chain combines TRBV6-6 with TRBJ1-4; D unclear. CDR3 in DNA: TGTGCCAGCAGTTATCCCGCAGTCGTTAATGAAAAACTGTTTTTT. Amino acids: CASSYPAVVNEKLFF.